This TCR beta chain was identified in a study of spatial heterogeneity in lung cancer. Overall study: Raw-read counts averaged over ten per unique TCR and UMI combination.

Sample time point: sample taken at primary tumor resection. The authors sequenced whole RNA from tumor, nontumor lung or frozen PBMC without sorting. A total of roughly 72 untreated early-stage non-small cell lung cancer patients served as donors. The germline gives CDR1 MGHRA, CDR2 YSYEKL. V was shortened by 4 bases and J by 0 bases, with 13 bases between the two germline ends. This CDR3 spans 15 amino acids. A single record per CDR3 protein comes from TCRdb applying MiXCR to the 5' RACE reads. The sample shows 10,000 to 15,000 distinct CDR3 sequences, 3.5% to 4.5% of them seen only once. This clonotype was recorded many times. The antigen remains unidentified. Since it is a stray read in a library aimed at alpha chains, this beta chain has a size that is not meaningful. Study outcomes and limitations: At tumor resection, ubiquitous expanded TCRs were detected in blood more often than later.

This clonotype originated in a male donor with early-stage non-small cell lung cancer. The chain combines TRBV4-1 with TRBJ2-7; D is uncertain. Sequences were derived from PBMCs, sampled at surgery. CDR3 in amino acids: CASSPAILSSYEQYF. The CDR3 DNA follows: TGCGCCAGCAGCCCGGCGATCCTAAGCTCCTACGAGCAGTACTTC.